This passage covers 14 T cell receptor beta chains from one sample sequenced in a study of shared clonotypes between healthy human individuals (dated by TCRdb to the early 2020s). Receptors were amplified or captured by the immunoSEQ multiplex PCR assay. The table comes from immuneACCESS by way of TCRdb, which keeps in-frame sequences with V and J called. Part of the clones is missing from these tables; in studies checked, under half for an unresolved V gene and the rest for unknown reasons. Here the sample has about half a million clones; approximately 81% occur a single time. Roughly 12% of the sample rests with the top ten. Sequenced sample: PBMCs. The receptor set was obtained from a woman aged 40 to 50 in good health. Some clones in this sample may be carry-over from other donors' samples.

This clone was observed a few times. A clone one base away is much larger, so this may be a read error. Other DNA sequences in the same sample also yield this CDR3. CDR3 DNA sequence: TGTGCCAGCACTCGGTCGGGCTCTGGGGCCAACGTCCTGACCTTC. It specifies CASTRSGSGANVLTF. The chain uses TRBV6-5 and TRBJ2-6; weak D call: TRBD1 (5 bases). Germline CDR1 and CDR2: MNHEY and SVGAGI. The CDR3 has 15 amino acids.

In this sample, this clone turned up many times. Other DNA sequences within the sample encode an identical CDR3. This chain links TRBV14 with TRBJ2-5; TRBD1 is a possible D gene (6 bases). The CDR3 length is 15 residues. Germline V gene data show CDR1 as SGHDN and CDR2 as FVKESK. Trimming pared 4 bases from V and 4 bases from J, leaving 16 bases between. CDR3 residues: CASSPMGQALETQYF. CDR3 bases: TGTGCCAGCAGCCCTATGGGACAAGCGTTAGAGACCCAGTACTTC.

Note on this clone: This likely traces to a read error, being one base from a far larger clone. The chain links TRBV5-4 to TRBJ2-7; 7 bases are shared with TRBD1. Germline lookup yields CDR1 SGHNT and CDR2 YYREEE (reference sequence). The CDR3 is 14 amino acids. With V trimmed by 4 bases and J by 3 bases, 7 bases remained unmatched. This CDR3 reads CASSEGDRYYEQYF. The CDR3 nucleotides are TGTGCCAGCAGCGAGGGGGACAGATACTACGAGCAGTACTTC. Filled out from reference TRBV5-4 and TRBJ2-7, the complete variable domain reads ETGVTQSPTHLIKTRGQQVTLRCSSQSGHNTVSWYQQALGQGPQFIFQYYREEENGRGNFPPRFSGLQFPNYSSELNVNALELDDSALYLCASSEGDRYYEQYFGPGTRLTVT.

The rearrangement uses TRBV28 and TRBJ2-1; 10 nucleotides agree with TRBD2. V was pared by 8 bases and J by 8 bases, with 9 bases of the junction left unmatched. There are 14 residues in the CDR3. Per the germline V gene, CDR1 is MDHEN and CDR2 is SYDVKM. DNA of the CDR3: TGTGCCAGCGAAGAACAAGCGGGAGGGCATGAGCAGTTCTTC. It translates to CASEEQAGGHEQFF.

On this clone itself: This likely reflects a read error, since a far larger clone is one base away. This chain connects TRBV6-5 to TRBJ2-7; 8 nucleotides match TRBD1. Looked up from germline, CDR1 is MNHEY and CDR2 is SVGAGI. The CDR3 has 14 residues. DNA of the CDR3: TGTGCCAGCAGTACAAGACAGGGGTTCTACGAGAAGTACTTC. Translation gives CASSTRQGFYEKYF.

The chain employs TRBV6-6 and TRBJ2-7, with D perhaps TRBD1 (5 bases). This CDR3 comprises 15 residues. CDR1 MNHNY and CDR2 SVGAGI come from the germline V gene (reference sequence). V lost 4 bases and J 2 bases, leaving 15 bases between the germline ends. This CDR3 is CASSSNPGKAYEQYF. CDR3 coding DNA: TGTGCCAGCAGTTCTAACCCAGGGAAGGCCTACGAGCAGTACTTC.

J is TRBJ1-5 and V is TRBV18, with a possible D match to TRBD1 (5 bases). The V gene lost 8 bases and the J gene lost 3 bases, with 11 bases spanning the gap. The CDR3 has 13 amino acids. From germline, CDR1 is KGHSH and CDR2 LQKENI. The CDR3 DNA follows: TGTGCCAGCACCATGGACAACAATCAGCCCCAGCATTTT. Translation gives CASTMDNNQPQHF.

The rearrangement uses TRBV14 and TRBJ1-2; D is ambiguous. V lost 0 bases to trimming and J lost 1 base, with 3 bases between them. This CDR3 is 13 amino acids long. In germline, CDR1 is SGHDN, CDR2 FVKESK. This CDR3 reads CASSQDGNYGYTF. Written as DNA, the CDR3 is TGTGCCAGCAGCCAAGACGGTAACTATGGCTACACCTTC.

This chain joins TRBV28 and TRBJ1-5; D is perhaps TRBD1 (5 bases). The length of the CDR3 is 16 residues. Germline V gene sequence: CDR1 MDHEN, CDR2 SYDVKM. V was cut by 1 base and J by 2 bases, with 12 bases left in between. CDR3 protein: CASSLLRGLGNQPQHF. The CDR3 nucleotides are TGTGCCAGCAGTTTATTGCGGGGGTTAGGCAATCAGCCCCAGCATTTT.

The rearrangement uses TRBV9 and TRBJ1-3, with 8 bases identical to TRBD1. Germline V gene lookup returns CDR1 SGDLS and CDR2 YYNGEE. This CDR3 is 15 amino acids long. The V gene end was trimmed by 1 base and the J gene end by 4 bases; junction bases not matched to a gene: 4. The CDR3 loop reads CASSVTGGFGNTIYF. The CDR3 DNA is TGTGCCAGCAGCGTAACAGGGGGTTTCGGAAACACCATATATTTT.

V usage is TRBV2 and J usage is TRBJ2-7, with D tentatively TRBD2 (5 bases). The germline V and J ends were trimmed by 8 bases and 6 bases, with 17 bases remaining between them. The CDR3 is 13 amino acids. Per the germline V gene, CDR1 is SNHLY and CDR2 is FYNNEI. Written as DNA, the CDR3 is TGTGCCAGCGGTTCCTCCTTGGACTTCGAGCAGTACTTC. Amino acid sequence: CASGSSLDFEQYF.

Here the CDR3 reads CASSSRTGGHYGYTF. CDR3 coding DNA: TGTGCCAGTAGTTCACGGACAGGGGGTCACTATGGCTACACCTTC. The chain recombines TRBV19 with TRBJ1-2, with 10 bases fitting TRBD1. Germline CDR1 LNHDA, CDR2 SQIVND (reference sequence). CDR3 length equals 15 residues. Unmatched junction bases numbered 6, after V lost 5 bases and J lost 3 bases.

V usage is TRBV5-1 and J usage is TRBJ2-2; the D gene is possibly TRBD2 (6 bases). Germline V gene data show CDR1 as SGHRS and CDR2 as YFSETQ. There are 15 residues in the CDR3. The V and J ends lost 3 bases and 5 bases respectively, with 14 bases between them. CDR3 in DNA: TGCGCCAGCAGCTCGAGGCAGGACTATACCGGGGAGCTGTTTTTT. Its translation: CASSSRQDYTGELFF.

This chain connects TRBV5-1 to TRBJ2-1; TRBD1 might be the D (5 bases). Deletions cut 2 bases from V and 8 bases from J, with 17 bases between. The CDR3 is made up of 15 amino acids. The germline V gene encodes CDR1 SGHRS and CDR2 YFSETQ. The CDR3 DNA follows: TGCGCCAGCAGCTTACCCAGGGTCGAGACGGATGAGCAGTTCTTC. It encodes CASSLPRVETDEQFF. Filled out from reference TRBV5-1 and TRBJ2-1, the complete variable domain reads KAGVTQTPRYLIKTRGQQVTLSCSPISGHRSVSWYQQTPGQGLQFLFEYFSETQRNKGNFPGRFSGRQFSNSRSEMNVSTLELGDSALYLCASSLPRVETDEQFFGPGTRLTVL.